The rows below give T cell receptor beta chains drawn from one sample of a study of OX40 agonist ivuxolimab in advanced cancers. Only in-frame clones appear in the TCRdb table, and some are missing; sequencing was by immunoSEQ multiplex PCR. The table shows about 62,000 clones, with around 90% occurring only once. Sequences were derived from CD4+ or CD8+ T cells sorted from blood, sampled in a trial of the OX40 agonist ivuxolimab. These receptors were obtained from an adult with an advanced solid tumor such as melanoma, head and neck, liver or kidney cancer. The CDR3 runs from the conserved cysteine through the conserved F or W. The D gene is left open where the match is weak. Some rows mark clone size as missing; the rest say once, few, many or name a class of expanded clone.

CDR3aa: CASSQGGGLSNQPQHF; d_gene: -; abundance: -; j_gene: TRBJ1-5; v_gene: TRBV4-3
CDR3aa: CASSRDRNTEAFF; d_gene: TRBD1; abundance: -; j_gene: TRBJ1-1; v_gene: TRBV18
CDR3aa: CSVEGAGREAFF; d_gene: -; abundance: once; j_gene: TRBJ1-1; v_gene: TRBV29-1
CDR3aa: CASSQRQGAGGYTF; d_gene: TRBD1; abundance: -; j_gene: TRBJ1-2; v_gene: TRBV4-1
CDR3aa: CASSFGAASGANVLTF; d_gene: -; abundance: -; j_gene: TRBJ2-6; v_gene: TRBV27
CDR3aa: CASSRYMDSNQPQHF; d_gene: -; abundance: -; j_gene: TRBJ1-5; v_gene: TRBV7-2
CDR3aa: CASSRTSGTYEQYF; d_gene: TRBD2; abundance: -; j_gene: TRBJ2-7; v_gene: TRBV18
CDR3aa: CASRTLTGNNEQFF; d_gene: TRBD1; abundance: -; j_gene: TRBJ2-1; v_gene: TRBV6-1
CDR3aa: CASSLPDRVGEQYF; d_gene: TRBD1; abundance: -; j_gene: TRBJ2-7; v_gene: TRBV28
CDR3aa: CASSPSGRMNTEAFF; d_gene: -; abundance: -; j_gene: TRBJ1-1; v_gene: TRBV18
CDR3aa: CASRQTGYGYTF; d_gene: -; abundance: -; j_gene: TRBJ1-2; v_gene: TRBV2
CDR3aa: CASSPPWDLYEQYF; d_gene: -; abundance: -; j_gene: TRBJ2-7; v_gene: TRBV5-4
CDR3aa: CASTPLPGQGYEQYF; d_gene: TRBD1; abundance: -; j_gene: TRBJ2-7; v_gene: TRBV28
CDR3aa: CASSQDRGGMNTEAFF; d_gene: -; abundance: -; j_gene: TRBJ1-1; v_gene: TRBV14
CDR3aa: CASSQEPVGGGFSGELFF; d_gene: -; abundance: once; j_gene: TRBJ2-2; v_gene: TRBV4-2
CDR3aa: CASTSGVSGNTIYF; d_gene: -; abundance: -; j_gene: TRBJ1-3; v_gene: TRBV9
CDR3aa: CASSPRTQETQYF; d_gene: -; abundance: -; j_gene: TRBJ2-5; v_gene: TRBV18
CDR3aa: CASSRTGAMYEQYF; d_gene: -; abundance: -; j_gene: TRBJ2-7; v_gene: TRBV11-3
CDR3aa: CASRDTDPNQPQHF; d_gene: -; abundance: -; j_gene: TRBJ1-5; v_gene: TRBV6-1
CDR3aa: CAISESKGYEQFF; d_gene: -; abundance: -; j_gene: TRBJ2-1; v_gene: TRBV10-3
CDR3aa: CASSLPIRTLYEQYF; d_gene: -; abundance: -; j_gene: TRBJ2-7; v_gene: TRBV7-3
CDR3aa: CASSTTSGGFYEQYF; d_gene: TRBD2; abundance: -; j_gene: TRBJ2-7; v_gene: TRBV18
CDR3aa: CAWAGSGFATDTQYF; d_gene: -; abundance: -; j_gene: TRBJ2-3; v_gene: TRBV30
CDR3aa: CASSFYQGSPLHF; d_gene: -; abundance: -; j_gene: TRBJ1-6; v_gene: TRBV11-3
CDR3aa: CASSLGSGTYNEQFF; d_gene: TRBD2; abundance: once; j_gene: TRBJ2-1; v_gene: TRBV11-2
CDR3aa: CASSFGQGNQPQHF; d_gene: -; abundance: -; j_gene: TRBJ1-5; v_gene: TRBV7-9
CDR3aa: CASSLTFRNTEAFF; d_gene: -; abundance: -; j_gene: TRBJ1-1; v_gene: TRBV19
CDR3aa: CASSYTSPPLYF; d_gene: -; abundance: -; j_gene: TRBJ2-7; v_gene: TRBV6-6
CDR3aa: CASIWGGSGRHQPQHF; d_gene: -; abundance: -; j_gene: TRBJ1-5; v_gene: TRBV28
CDR3aa: CASNLAGTSWNEQFF; d_gene: TRBD2; abundance: -; j_gene: TRBJ2-1; v_gene: TRBV9
CDR3aa: CASSLLTGSMNTEAFF; d_gene: TRBD1; abundance: -; j_gene: TRBJ1-1; v_gene: TRBV5-4
CDR3aa: CASSLDGSSTDTQYF; d_gene: -; abundance: -; j_gene: TRBJ2-3; v_gene: TRBV11-3
CDR3aa: CASRDRGRGDTQYF; d_gene: TRBD1; abundance: -; j_gene: TRBJ2-3; v_gene: TRBV19
CDR3aa: CAISGDSRGETQYF; d_gene: TRBD1; abundance: -; j_gene: TRBJ2-5; v_gene: TRBV10-3
CDR3aa: CATSMGTGELFF; d_gene: TRBD1; abundance: -; j_gene: TRBJ1-4; v_gene: TRBV15
CDR3aa: CASSRGSGNDGELFF; d_gene: -; abundance: -; j_gene: TRBJ2-2; v_gene: TRBV5-5
CDR3aa: CASSRGDSSFYGYTF; d_gene: TRBD1; abundance: -; j_gene: TRBJ1-2; v_gene: TRBV19
CDR3aa: CASSLWDEGQAYGYTF; d_gene: TRBD1; abundance: few; j_gene: TRBJ1-2; v_gene: TRBV28